This is a list of T cell receptor beta chains from one sample in a study of blood T cell repertoires in COVID-19. Data came from immunoSEQ multiplex PCR; TCRdb stores just in-frame clones and leaves some out. The table lists 300,000 or so clones, roughly nine tenths of them singletons. What was sequenced was peripheral blood. Source of these receptors: a woman in her twenties or thirties with COVID-19, enrolled during active disease. CDR3s include the opening cysteine and the closing phenylalanine or tryptophan. A D gene is named only where the DNA matches it firmly. Where a row states a size, it is once, few, many or the class of an expanded clone; other rows omit it.

d_gene	v_gene	j_gene	abundance	CDR3nt	CDR3aa
-	TRBV2	TRBJ2-7	-	TGTGCCAGCAGTGAAGCGCTTCGGGGGATATTGTTC	CASSEALRGILF
-	TRBV5-1	TRBJ2-1	few	TGCGCCAGCAGCCCCCTATCGAGCTCCTACAATGAGCAGTTCTTC	CASSPLSSSYNEQFF
-	TRBV3-1/TRBV3-2	TRBJ1-1	-	TGTGCCAGCAGCCAGGGGGGAGGCACTGAAGCTTTCTTT	CASSQGGGTEAFF
TRBD2	TRBV10-2	TRBJ2-3	once	TGCGCCAGCAGCTCGGGACTAGCATTAAACACAGATACGCAGTATTTT	CASSSGLALNTDTQYF
-	TRBV27	TRBJ1-4	-	TGTGCCAGCAGTTTCAAGCCCGACAGCCTAGGGAATGAAAAACTGTTTTTT	CASSFKPDSLGNEKLFF
-	TRBV3-1/TRBV3-2	TRBJ1-6	-	TGTGCCAGCAGCCAAGCTACAGGGTCAGGAAATTCACCCCTCCACTTT	CASSQATGSGNSPLHF
-	TRBV6-1	TRBJ2-7	-	TGTGCCAGCAGTGAAGCGCTTGACTGGTCTTACTCGAGTGAGCAGTACTTC	CASSEALDWSYSSEQYF
-	TRBV3-1/TRBV3-2	TRBJ1-1	-	TGTGCCAGCCCTGGTCACAGGGCCATGAACACTGAAGCTTTCTTT	CASPGHRAMNTEAFF
TRBD1	TRBV5-4	TRBJ1-3	-	TGTGCCAGCAGCCCCGTCCAGGGACAGGCTAGCTCTGGAAACACCATATATTTT	CASSPVQGQASSGNTIYF
-	TRBV4-1	TRBJ1-4	-	TGCGCCAGCAGCCAAGTTCCGCAGGGGAATGAAAAACTGTTTTTT	CASSQVPQGNEKLFF
TRBD1	TRBV19	TRBJ2-7	-	TGTGCCAGTAGTTGGCAGGGGGTCGGCGAGCAGTACTTC	CASSWQGVGEQYF
TRBD1	TRBV19	TRBJ2-1	-	TGTGCCAGTAGCACAAAGGGACAGGGCGTACATGAGCAGTTCTTC	CASSTKGQGVHEQFF
TRBD1	TRBV24-1	TRBJ1-2	-	TGTGCCACCAGTGATGGGGGGGACAGGGGAGACGGCTACACCTTC	CATSDGGDRGDGYTF
-	TRBV3-1/TRBV3-2	TRBJ1-2	-	TGTGCCAGCAGCCAGATAACAGGGATATCGTATGGCTACACCTTC	CASSQITGISYGYTF
TRBD1	TRBV6-1	TRBJ1-4	-	TGTGCCAGCAGTGAGGGGACAGCCTATGAAAAACTGTTTTTT	CASSEGTAYEKLFF
TRBD1	TRBV19	TRBJ1-2	few	TGTGCCAGCTCAGGGGGCCGGGGTGGCTACACCTTC	CASSGGRGGYTF
-	TRBV3-1/TRBV3-2	TRBJ2-1	-	TGTGCCAGCAGCCCTCCGATCCTAGGGGTTGAGCAGTTCTTC	CASSPPILGVEQFF
TRBD1	TRBV6-5	TRBJ2-7	-	TGTGCCAGCACCCCGACAGGGGAGAGGCTCTTCGAGCAGTACTTC	CASTPTGERLFEQYF
-	TRBV6-5	TRBJ1-4	-	TGTGCCAGCACCCCGGCTGGCGGGGATGAAAAACTGTTTTTT	CASTPAGGDEKLFF
TRBD1	TRBV29-1	TRBJ1-2	-	TGCAGCGTTGGCGGAGGGGGCCACTATGGCTACACCTTC	CSVGGGGHYGYTF
TRBD2	TRBV29-1	TRBJ2-1	-	TGCAGCGTTACCCCCCTACTAGCGGGAGTAATAAATGAGCAGTTCTTC	CSVTPLLAGVINEQFF
TRBD2	TRBV5-6	TRBJ2-7	-	TGTGCCAGCAGCTTGGTACTCCTAGCGGGAGACGAGCAGTACTTC	CASSLVLLAGDEQYF